This record looks at one T cell receptor beta chain sequence and its context. Antigen specificity is unknown. The record originates from a study of blood T cells in healthy people across ages. Study findings and constraints: Older age went with lower TCR beta diversity per million T cells, in a roughly linear way. Researchers said unsorted PBMCs prevented a conclusive naive versus antigen-experienced comparison.

Sample-barcoded 5' priming and a J-beta primer mix drove a second PCR of roughly 7 to 11 cycles. TCRdb called the 5' RACE reads again in MiXCR, with one record for every CDR3 protein. There are about 570,000 distinct CDR3 sequences in the sample; roughly a quarter occur only once, and less than 20% lies in the top ten. Trimming shortened V by 5 bases and J by 1 base, and 20 bases separated the two germline ends. The germline gives CDR1 SGHTA, CDR2 FQGNSA. The CDR3 loop spans 17 amino acids. Sequenced input: blood. The sequence derives from a woman aged 70-85 years in good health. V gene TRBV7-2 combines with J gene TRBJ1-1; D remains unclear. The CDR3: CASSTIRRLKGNTEAFF. The CDR3, as DNA: TGTGCCAGCAGCACAATTCGAAGACTTAAGGGGAACACTGAAGCTTTCTTT.